One sample yielded the 3 T cell receptor beta chains listed below, sequenced in a study of blood T cell repertoires in COVID-19. Only in-frame clones appear in the TCRdb table, and some are missing; sequencing was by immunoSEQ multiplex PCR. The sample yields around 90,000 clones, approximately 80% seen once. The sample taken for sequencing was peripheral blood. The receptors shown here come from a human donor in a cohort sampled during active COVID-19.

This chain uses TRBV4-1 with TRBJ2-7, with TRBD1 identical over 7 bases. CDR1 is MGHRA, CDR2 YSYEKL, per germline. After removal of 4 bases from V and 3 bases from J, the junction contained 9 bases not matched to a gene. The CDR3 contains 15 residues. CDR3 sequence reads: CASSPPRTGGYEQYF. CDR3 DNA: TGCGCCAGCAGCCCTCCCCGGACAGGCGGCTACGAGCAGTACTTC.

The gene calls are TRBV5-1 and TRBJ1-1; maybe TRBD1 (5 bases). This CDR3 has 16 residues. CDR1 is SGHRS, CDR2 YFSETQ, per germline. V was shortened by 7 bases and J by 1 base, with 20 bases between the two germline ends. The CDR3 spells CASALRRTKPNTEAFF. CDR3 in DNA: TGCGCCAGCGCCCTTAGAAGGACAAAACCGAACACTGAAGCTTTCTTT.

The chain recombines TRBV5-1 with TRBJ1-5; TRBD1 aligns across 10 bases. Trimming took 4 bases from V and 5 from J; bases not matched to a gene: 3. The CDR3 is 14 amino acids. Germline-derived CDR1 and CDR2 are SGHRS and YFSETQ. The DNA for the CDR3 is TGCGCCAGCAGCCTGACAGGGGGCGATCAGCCCCAGCATTTT. Protein product: CASSLTGGDQPQHF.